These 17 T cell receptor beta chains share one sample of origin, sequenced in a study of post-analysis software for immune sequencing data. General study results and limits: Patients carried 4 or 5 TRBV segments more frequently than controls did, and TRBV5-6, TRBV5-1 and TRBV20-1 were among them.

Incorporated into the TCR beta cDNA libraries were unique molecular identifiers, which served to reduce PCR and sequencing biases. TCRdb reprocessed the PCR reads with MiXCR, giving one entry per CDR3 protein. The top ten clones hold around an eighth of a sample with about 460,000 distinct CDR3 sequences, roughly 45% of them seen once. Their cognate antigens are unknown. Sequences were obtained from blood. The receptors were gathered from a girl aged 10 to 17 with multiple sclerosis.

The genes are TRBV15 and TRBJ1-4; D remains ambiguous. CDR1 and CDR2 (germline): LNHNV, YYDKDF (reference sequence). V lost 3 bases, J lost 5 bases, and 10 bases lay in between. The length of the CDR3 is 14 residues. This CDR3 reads CATSRDRVNEKLFF. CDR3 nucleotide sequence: TGTGCCACCAGCAGGGACCGCGTCAATGAAAAACTGTTTTTT.

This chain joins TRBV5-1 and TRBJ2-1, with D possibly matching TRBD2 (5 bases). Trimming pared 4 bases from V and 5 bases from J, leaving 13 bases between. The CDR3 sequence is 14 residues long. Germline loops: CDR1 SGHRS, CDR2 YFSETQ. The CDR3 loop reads CASSPGNPNNEQFF. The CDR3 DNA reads TGCGCCAGCAGCCCCGGGAATCCGAACAATGAGCAGTTCTTC.

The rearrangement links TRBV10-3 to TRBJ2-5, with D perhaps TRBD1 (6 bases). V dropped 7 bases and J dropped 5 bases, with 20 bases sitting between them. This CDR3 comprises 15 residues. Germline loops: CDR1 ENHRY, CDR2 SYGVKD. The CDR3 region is CAIKEGQYELETQYF. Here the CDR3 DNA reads TGTGCCATCAAGGAAGGACAGTACGAACTGGAGACCCAGTACTTC.

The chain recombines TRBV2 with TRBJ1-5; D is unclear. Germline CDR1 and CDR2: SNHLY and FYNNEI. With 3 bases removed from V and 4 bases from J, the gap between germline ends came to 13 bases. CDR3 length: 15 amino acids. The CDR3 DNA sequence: TGTGCCAGCAGTGAGCGTGGGCGTGCAAATCAGCCCCAGCATTTT. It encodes CASSERGRANQPQHF.

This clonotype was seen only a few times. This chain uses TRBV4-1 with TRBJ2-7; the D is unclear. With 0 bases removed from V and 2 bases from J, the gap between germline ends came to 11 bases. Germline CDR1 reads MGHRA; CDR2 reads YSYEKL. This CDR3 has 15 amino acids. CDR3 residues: CASSQEFPQTYEQYF. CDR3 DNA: TGCGCCAGCAGCCAAGAATTCCCACAGACCTACGAGCAGTACTTC.

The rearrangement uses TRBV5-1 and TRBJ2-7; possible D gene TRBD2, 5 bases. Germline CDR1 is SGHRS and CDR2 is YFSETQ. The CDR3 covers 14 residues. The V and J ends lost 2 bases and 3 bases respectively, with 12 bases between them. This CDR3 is CASSFVGEVYEQYF. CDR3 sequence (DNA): TGCGCCAGCAGCTTTGTGGGAGAGGTCTACGAGCAGTACTTC.

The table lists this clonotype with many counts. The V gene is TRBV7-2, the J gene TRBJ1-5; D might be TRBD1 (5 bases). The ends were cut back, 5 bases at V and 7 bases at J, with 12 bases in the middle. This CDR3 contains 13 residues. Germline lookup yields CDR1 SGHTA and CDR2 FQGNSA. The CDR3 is CASSGEQGQPQHF. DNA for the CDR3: TGTGCCAGCAGCGGAGAGCAGGGCCAGCCCCAGCATTTT.

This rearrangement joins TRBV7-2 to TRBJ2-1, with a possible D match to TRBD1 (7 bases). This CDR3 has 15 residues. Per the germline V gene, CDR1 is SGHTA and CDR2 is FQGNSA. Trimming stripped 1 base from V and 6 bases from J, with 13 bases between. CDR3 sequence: CASSLGGTELNEQFF. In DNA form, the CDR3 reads TGTGCCAGCAGCTTAGGCGGGACAGAGCTCAATGAGCAGTTCTTC.

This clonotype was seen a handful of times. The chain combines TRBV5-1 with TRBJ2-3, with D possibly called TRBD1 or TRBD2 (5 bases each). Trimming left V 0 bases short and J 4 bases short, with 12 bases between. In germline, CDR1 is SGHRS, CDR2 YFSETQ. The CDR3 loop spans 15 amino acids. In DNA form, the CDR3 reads TGCGCCAGCAGCTTGGTTGTGGGGACCGCAGATACGCAGTATTTT. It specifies CASSLVVGTADTQYF.

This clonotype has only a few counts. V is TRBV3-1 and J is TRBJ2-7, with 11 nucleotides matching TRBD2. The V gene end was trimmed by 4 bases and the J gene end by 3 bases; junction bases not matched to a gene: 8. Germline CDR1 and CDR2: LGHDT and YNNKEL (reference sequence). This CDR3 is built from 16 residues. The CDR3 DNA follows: TGTGCCAGCAGCCGACCCGGGACTAGCGGTATCTACGAGCAGTACTTC. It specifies CASSRPGTSGIYEQYF.

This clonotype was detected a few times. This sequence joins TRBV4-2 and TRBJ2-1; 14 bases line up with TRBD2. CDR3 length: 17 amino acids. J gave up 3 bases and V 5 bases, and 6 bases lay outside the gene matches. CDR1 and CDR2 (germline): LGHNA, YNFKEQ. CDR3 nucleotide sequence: TGTGCCAGCAGCAGTGGGACTAGCGGGAGTCTCTACAATGAGCAGTTCTTC. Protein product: CASSSGTSGSLYNEQFF.

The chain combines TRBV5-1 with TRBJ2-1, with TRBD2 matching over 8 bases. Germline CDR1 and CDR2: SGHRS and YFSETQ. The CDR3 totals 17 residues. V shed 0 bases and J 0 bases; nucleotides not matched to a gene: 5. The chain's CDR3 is CASSLATTSGSYNEQFF. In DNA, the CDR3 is TGCGCCAGCAGCTTGGCCACCACTAGCGGCTCCTACAATGAGCAGTTCTTC. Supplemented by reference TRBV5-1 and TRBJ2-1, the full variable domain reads KAGVTQTPRYLIKTRGQQVTLSCSPISGHRSVSWYQQTPGQGLQFLFEYFSETQRNKGNFPGRFSGRQFSNSRSEMNVSTLELGDSALYLCASSLATTSGSYNEQFFGPGTRLTVL.

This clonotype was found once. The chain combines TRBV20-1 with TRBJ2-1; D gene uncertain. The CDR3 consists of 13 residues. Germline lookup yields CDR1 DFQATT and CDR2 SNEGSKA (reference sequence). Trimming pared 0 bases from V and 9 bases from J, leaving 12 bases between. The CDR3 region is CSAREALGSEQFF. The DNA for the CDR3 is TGCAGTGCTAGAGAGGCGTTAGGAAGTGAGCAGTTCTTC.

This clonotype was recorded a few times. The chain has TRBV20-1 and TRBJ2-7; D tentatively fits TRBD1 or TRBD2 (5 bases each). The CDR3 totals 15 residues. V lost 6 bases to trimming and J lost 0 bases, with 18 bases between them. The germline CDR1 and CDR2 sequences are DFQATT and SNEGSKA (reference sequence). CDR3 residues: CSAENRDRSSYEQYF. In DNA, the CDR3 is TGCAGTGCGGAAAACCGGGACCGTAGCTCCTACGAGCAGTACTTC.

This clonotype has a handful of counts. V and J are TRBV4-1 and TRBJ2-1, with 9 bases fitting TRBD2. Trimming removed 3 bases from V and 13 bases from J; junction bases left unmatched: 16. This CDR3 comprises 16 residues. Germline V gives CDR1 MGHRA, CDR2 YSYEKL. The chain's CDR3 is CASSHDGTSLDETQFF. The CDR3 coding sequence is TGCGCCAGCAGCCACGACGGGACTAGCCTCGACGAGACCCAGTTCTTC.

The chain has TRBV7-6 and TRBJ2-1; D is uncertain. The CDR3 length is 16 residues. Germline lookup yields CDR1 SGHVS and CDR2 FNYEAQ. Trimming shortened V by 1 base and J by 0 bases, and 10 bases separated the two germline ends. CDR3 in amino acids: CASSLERYPSYNEQFF. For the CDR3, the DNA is TGTGCCAGCAGCTTAGAGAGGTATCCCTCCTACAATGAGCAGTTCTTC. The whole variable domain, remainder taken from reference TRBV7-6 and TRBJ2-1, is GAGVSQSPRYKVTKRGQDVALRCDPISGHVSLYWYRQALGQGPEFLTYFNYEAQQDKSGLPNDRFSAERPEGSISTLTIQRTEQRDSAMYRCASSLERYPSYNEQFFGPGTRLTVL.

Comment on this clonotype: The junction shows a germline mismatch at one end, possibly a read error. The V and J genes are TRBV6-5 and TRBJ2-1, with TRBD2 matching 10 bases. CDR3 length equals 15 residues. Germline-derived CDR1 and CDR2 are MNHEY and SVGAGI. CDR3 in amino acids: CASSPGTSGIGEQCF. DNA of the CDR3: TGTGCCAGCAGTCCGGGTACTAGCGGGATAGGTGAGCAGTGCTTC.